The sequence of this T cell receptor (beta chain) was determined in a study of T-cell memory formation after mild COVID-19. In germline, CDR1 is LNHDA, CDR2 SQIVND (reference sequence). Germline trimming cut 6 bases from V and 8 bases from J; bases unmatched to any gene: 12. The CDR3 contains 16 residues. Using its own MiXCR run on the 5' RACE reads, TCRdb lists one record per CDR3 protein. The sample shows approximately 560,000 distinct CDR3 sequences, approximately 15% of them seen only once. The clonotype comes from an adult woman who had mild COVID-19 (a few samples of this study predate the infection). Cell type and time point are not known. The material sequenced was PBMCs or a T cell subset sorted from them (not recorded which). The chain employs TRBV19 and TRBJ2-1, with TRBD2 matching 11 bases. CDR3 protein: CASRRTLAGVLDEQFF. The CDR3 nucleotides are TGTGCCAGTAGACGTACACTAGCGGGAGTTCTTGATGAGCAGTTCTTC.